This T cell receptor beta chain was observed in a study of cytomegalovirus exposure and HLA in healthy donors. Study-wide results and limits: Reports described diagnosis of cytomegalovirus status by the classifier as highly specific and sensitive. The authors listed around 150 TCR beta chains as cytomegalovirus-associated. Subsequent analysis found a tendency for first-cohort TCR clusters to co-occur within the 90 to 150 validation repertoires.

Germline assignment: CDR1 SGHNT and CDR2 YYREEE (reference sequence). This CDR3 comprises 19 residues. Trimming took off 2 bases at V and 0 bases at J, with 18 bases between the two ends. The table came from immunoSEQ multiplex PCR; TCRdb's copy has only in-frame clones and leaves some out. The repertoire holds about 180,000 clones, with about 83% as singletons. About this clone itself: Its antigen remains unknown.

The donors were part of the approximately 130-subject validation cohort, which stood apart from the approximately 700-subject first cohort. Sample: PBMCs. The TCR originated in a young woman in good health and CMV-seronegative. This chain uses TRBV5-4 with TRBJ1-6; possible D gene TRBD1, 6 bases. CDR3 residues: CASSFVKGDASSYNSPLHF. CDR3 DNA sequence: TGTGCCAGCAGCTTTGTTAAGGGGGACGCCAGCTCCTATAATTCACCCCTCCACTTT.